A single sample gave rise to the 9 T cell receptor beta chains below, sequenced in a study of identical twins. TCRdb redid the calling of the 5' RACE reads with MiXCR, one entry per CDR3 protein. The sample carries about 920,000 distinct CDR3 sequences, 9% to 15% recorded once. These records were also assigned to another study, of yellow fever vaccine responses in identical twins.

Sequenced: PBMCs. Receptor source: a woman aged 18 to 35 in good health.

This clonotype was counted a few times. This chain uses TRBV5-1 with TRBJ2-3, with 9 bases matching TRBD2. CDR1 is SGHRS and CDR2 is YFSETQ in the germline V gene. The junction had 6 bases not matched to a gene; V was cut back by 5 bases and J by 5 bases. CDR3 length: 14 residues. The DNA of the CDR3 is TGCGCCAGCAGGTGGACTAGCGAGCTAGATACGCAGTATTTT. Encoded protein: CASRWTSELDTQYF. Full variable domain (missing parts from reference TRBV5-1 and TRBJ2-3): KAGVTQTPRYLIKTRGQQVTLSCSPISGHRSVSWYQQTPGQGLQFLFEYFSETQRNKGNFPGRFSGRQFSNSRSEMNVSTLELGDSALYLCASRWTSELDTQYFGPGTRLTVL.

This clonotype was recorded many times. The rearrangement links TRBV24-1 to TRBJ2-1; 10 nucleotides agree with TRBD2. CDR1 and CDR2 (germline): KGHDR, SFDVKD. The CDR3 covers 16 residues. Trimming took 4 bases from V and 4 from J; bases not matched to a gene: 6. The CDR3 loop reads CATSDSGLARYNEQFF. The CDR3 DNA sequence: TGTGCCACCAGTGACTCGGGACTAGCGAGGTACAATGAGCAGTTCTTC.

The gene calls are TRBV4-2 and TRBJ1-6; weak D call: TRBD1 (6 bases). V was clipped by 0 bases and J by 7 bases, with 7 bases between them. From germline, CDR1 is LGHNA and CDR2 YNFKEQ. The CDR3 loop spans 14 amino acids. DNA of the CDR3: TGTGCCAGCAGCCAAGACGGACAGAATTCACCCCTCCACTTT. It encodes CASSQDGQNSPLHF.

This clonotype was seen more than once but under ten times. This chain uses TRBV10-3 with TRBJ2-3, with TRBD2 identical over 10 bases. The CDR3 sequence is 14 residues long. CDR1 and CDR2 (germline): ENHRY, SYGVKD. V trimming: 8 bases; J trimming: 6 bases; junction bases outside the gene matches: 8. CDR3 bases: TGTGCCATCGGAGCTAGCGGGAGCGGGGATACGCAGTATTTT. As protein: CAIGASGSGDTQYF.

This clonotype was seen just once. Its ends do not fully match the called genes, so a read error is possible. This chain links TRBV7-3 with TRBJ2-2, with D unresolved. The CDR3 has 15 amino acids. Germline CDR1 is SGHTA and CDR2 is FQGTGA. The CDR3: CGSSLQRVNTGELFF. The CDR3 coding sequence is TGTGGCAGCAGCTTACAAAGGGTGAACACCGGGGAGCTGTTTTTT. The variable domain in full, with the rest retrieved from reference TRBV7-3 and TRBJ2-2, is GAGVSQTPSNKVTEKGKYVELRCDPISGHTALYWYRQSLGQGPEFLIYFQGTGAADDSGLPNDRFFAVRPEGSVSTLKIQRTERGDSAVYLCGSSLQRVNTGELFFGEGSRLTVL.

This clonotype appeared a few times. J is TRBJ1-2 and V is TRBV4-2, with a weak D call TRBD1 (5 bases). Trimming took 0 bases from V and 6 from J, leaving 17 bases between them. There are 16 residues in the CDR3. The germline V gene has CDR1 LGHNA and CDR2 YNFKEQ. The CDR3 coding sequence is TGTGCCAGCAGCCAAGATGGTATCATCAGGGAGAATGGCTACACCTTC. Its translation is CASSQDGIIRENGYTF.

The chain carries TRBV18 and TRBJ1-1, with D possibly being TRBD1 (6 bases). There are 14 residues in the CDR3. V was trimmed by 4 bases and J by 1 base, leaving 10 bases between them. Germline V gives CDR1 KGHSH, CDR2 LQKENI. The chain's CDR3 is CASSQGHTNTEAFF. In DNA, the CDR3 is TGTGCCAGCTCACAGGGACATACGAACACTGAAGCTTTCTTT.

CDR3 DNA sequence: TGCAGTGCTAGAGAGCCGACTACCCGTACCGACAATGAGCAGTTCTTC. Protein sequence: CSAREPTTRTDNEQFF. The chain has TRBV20-1 and TRBJ2-1, with D possibly being TRBD2 (5 bases). CDR3 length: 16 amino acids. Between the trimmed V and J ends, which lost 0 bases and 5 bases, there was a span of 17 bases. Germline V gene data show CDR1 as DFQATT and CDR2 as SNEGSKA (reference sequence).

To note about this clonotype: At one boundary the junction diverges from the germline segment, which might be a read error. The chain carries TRBV3-1 and TRBJ2-7; 9 bases align to TRBD2. The germline gives CDR1 LGHDT, CDR2 YNNKEL (reference sequence). This CDR3 has 15 residues. The CDR3 here is CASTQAVAGAYEQYF. CDR3 sequence (DNA): TGTGCCAGCACCCAAGCAGTAGCGGGGGCCTACGAGCAGTACTTC.